This TCR beta chain was profiled in a study of graft-versus-host responses after intestinal transplantation. On the study more broadly: Each recipient received a multivisceral, liver-intestinal, or isolated intestinal graft. After anti-thymocyte globulin induction, recipients took tacrolimus and steroids for around three years.

V was clipped by 6 bases and J by 5 bases; unmatched bases: 5. The germline V gene encodes CDR1 MNHEY and CDR2 SMNVEV (reference sequence). The CDR3 spans 13 residues. Produced via immunoSEQ multiplex PCR; TCRdb's table is partial and in-frame only. The sample shows about 80,000 clones, 92% of them seen only once. The table lists this clone with a count of one. Its antigen is undetermined. Points from the study as a whole: GvH clones appeared in recipient marrow, some first in ileum or blood. Peak GvH clone levels in circulation were associated with early post-transplant HvG declines.

This TCR was sampled from a human patient who received an intestinal transplant, so some T cells may come from the graft donor. Sequencing was performed on PBMCs, taken 98 days after intestinal transplantation. This chain uses TRBV27 with TRBJ2-5; 8 nucleotides agree with TRBD2. The DNA of the CDR3 is TGTGCCAGCAGGGCCCCGGGGGGGGAGACCCAGTACTTC. Translating gives CASRAPGGETQYF.